This T cell receptor (beta chain) was captured in a study of shared clonotypes between healthy human individuals. The germline V and J ends were trimmed by 3 bases and 2 bases, with 17 bases remaining between them. In germline, CDR1 is SGHAT, CDR2 FQDESV (reference sequence). The CDR3 is made up of 16 amino acids. The naive CD8 subset, CD45RO-negative cells positively selected for CCR7, excluded terminally differentiated effector memory CD45RA+ cells. Comment on this clone: Its specificity is unknown.

Study-level findings and limits: It was the few donors that limited the genetic and exposure-history diversity represented. The sharing of 5% to 6.5% of naive CD4 clonotypes was seen across several donors.

The assay was carried out at the deep level. Measured with immunoSEQ multiplex PCR; TCRdb has only the in-frame clones, and not every one. The sample has over 2 million clones, about 94% seen once; the top ten hold 0.85% to 1.3%. The sequenced sample consisted of naive CD8+ T cells sorted from blood. The chain joins TRBV11-1 to TRBJ2-7; the D is unclear. The clonotype originates from a man aged 18 to 30 in good health. CDR3 loop: CASSFLSGPGAYEQYF. The CDR3 coding sequence is TGTGCCAGCAGCTTTCTTTCCGGCCCGGGTGCCTACGAGCAGTACTTC.